This T cell receptor beta chain is from a study of blood T cell repertoires in COVID-19. Measured with immunoSEQ multiplex PCR; TCRdb has only the in-frame clones, and not every one. The sample records 70,000 or so clones, around 80% being singletons. Trimming took off 6 bases at V and 1 base at J, with 12 bases between the two ends. This CDR3 spans 15 amino acids. Germline CDR1 reads LNHDA; CDR2 reads SQIVND (reference sequence). The chain employs TRBV19 and TRBJ2-2, with D possibly matching TRBD2 (6 bases). This TCR derives from a man aged 50-60 years with COVID-19, enrolled during active disease. The sequenced sample consisted of peripheral blood. CDR3 in amino acids: CASRFERVNTGELFF. The DNA of the CDR3 is TGTGCCAGTAGATTCGAGCGGGTGAACACCGGGGAGCTGTTTTTT.